The clone carrying this TCR beta chain was seen a few times. This CDR3 is built from 12 residues. The V gene lost 1 base and the J gene lost 10 bases, with 10 bases spanning the gap. Germline V gene lookup returns CDR1 MGHRA and CDR2 YSYEKL. The entry originates in a study of OX40 agonist ivuxolimab in advanced cancers. Across the study: The eligibility criteria allowed prior anti-PD-1, anti-PD-L1 or anti-CTLA-4 therapy, and around 40% had some.

Assay used: immunoSEQ multiplex PCR; TCRdb lists only in-frame clones, some missing. Found here are over 60,000 clones, around 83% of them singletons; the top ten hold around 6.7%. This TCR came from an adult with an advanced solid tumor such as melanoma, head and neck, liver or kidney cancer. The V call is TRBV4-1, the J call TRBJ1-2; D call uncertain. The specimen was CD4+ or CD8+ T cells sorted from blood, collected in a trial of the OX40 agonist ivuxolimab. The CDR3 DNA reads TGCGCCAGCAGCCAAGTGGATAGGATCTACACCTTC. This encodes CASSQVDRIYTF.